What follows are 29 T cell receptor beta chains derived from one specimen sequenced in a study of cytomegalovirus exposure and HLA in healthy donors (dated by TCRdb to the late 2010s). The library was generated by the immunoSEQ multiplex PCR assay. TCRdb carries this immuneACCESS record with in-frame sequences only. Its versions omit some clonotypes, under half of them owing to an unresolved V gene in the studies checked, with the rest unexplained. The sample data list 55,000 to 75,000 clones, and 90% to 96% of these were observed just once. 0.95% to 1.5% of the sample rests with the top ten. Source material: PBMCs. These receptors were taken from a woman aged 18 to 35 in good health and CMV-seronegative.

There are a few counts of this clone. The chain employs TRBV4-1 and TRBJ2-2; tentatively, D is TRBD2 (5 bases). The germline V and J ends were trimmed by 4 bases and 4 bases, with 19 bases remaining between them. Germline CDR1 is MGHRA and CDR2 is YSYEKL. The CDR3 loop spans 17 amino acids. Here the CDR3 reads CASSPGPFGEATGELFF. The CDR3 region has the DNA TGCGCCAGCAGCCCAGGCCCTTTCGGGGAAGCCACCGGGGAGCTGTTTTTT.

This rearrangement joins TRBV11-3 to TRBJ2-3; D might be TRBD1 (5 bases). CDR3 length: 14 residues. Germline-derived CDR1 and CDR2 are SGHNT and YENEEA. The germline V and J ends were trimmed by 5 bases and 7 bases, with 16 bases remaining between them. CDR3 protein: CASSPHRSTNTQYF. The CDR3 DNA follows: TGTGCCAGCAGCCCACACAGGTCCACCAATACGCAGTATTTT.

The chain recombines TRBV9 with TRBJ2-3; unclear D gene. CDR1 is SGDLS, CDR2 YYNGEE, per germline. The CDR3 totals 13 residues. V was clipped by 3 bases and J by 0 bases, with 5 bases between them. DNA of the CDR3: TGTGCCAGCAGCGAATCTAGCACAGATACGCAGTATTTT. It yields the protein CASSESSTDTQYF.

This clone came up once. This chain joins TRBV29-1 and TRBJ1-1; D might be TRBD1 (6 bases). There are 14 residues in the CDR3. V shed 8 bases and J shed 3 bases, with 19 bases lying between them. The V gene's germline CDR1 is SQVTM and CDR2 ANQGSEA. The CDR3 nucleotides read TGCAGCTTCCGAAACCGGGGGGCGGACACTGAAGCTTTCTTT. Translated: CSFRNRGADTEAFF.

The CDR3 here is CASSVQANTGELFF. The CDR3 bases are TGTGCCAGCAGCGTCCAGGCGAACACCGGGGAGCTGTTTTTT. V usage is TRBV9 and J usage is TRBJ2-2; D remains ambiguous. The CDR3 length is 14 residues. Trimming stripped 2 bases from V and 0 bases from J, with 5 bases between. The germline CDR1 and CDR2 sequences are SGDLS and YYNGEE.

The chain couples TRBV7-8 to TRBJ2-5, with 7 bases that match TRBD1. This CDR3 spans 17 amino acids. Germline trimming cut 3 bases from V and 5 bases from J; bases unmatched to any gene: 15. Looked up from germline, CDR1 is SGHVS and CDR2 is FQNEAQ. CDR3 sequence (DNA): TGTGCCAGCAGCTTTCCGCGAGTCCCTACAGGGGACGAGACCCAGTACTTC. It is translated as CASSFPRVPTGDETQYF.

CDR3 protein: CASSPPGDTGELFF. The CDR3 nucleotides are TGTGCCAGCAGCCCCCCGGGAGACACCGGGGAGCTGTTTTTT. V gene TRBV13 combines with J gene TRBJ2-2; maybe TRBD2 (6 bases). The CDR3 sequence is 14 residues long. Germline V CDR1 and CDR2: PRHDT, FYEKMQ (reference sequence). The V end was cut by 5 bases, the J end by 3 bases, with 10 bases between.

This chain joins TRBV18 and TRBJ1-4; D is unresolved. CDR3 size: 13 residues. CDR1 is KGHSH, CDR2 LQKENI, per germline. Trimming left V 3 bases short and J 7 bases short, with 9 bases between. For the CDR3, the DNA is TGTGCCAGCTCACCGGCGGGTGGTGAAAAACTGTTTTTT. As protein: CASSPAGGEKLFF.

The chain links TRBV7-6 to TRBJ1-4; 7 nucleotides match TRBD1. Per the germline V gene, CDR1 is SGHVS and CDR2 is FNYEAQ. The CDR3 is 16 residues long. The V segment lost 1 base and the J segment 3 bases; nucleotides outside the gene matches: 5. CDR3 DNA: TGTGCCAGCAGCTTAGGGCCGGGACAGCCTAATGAAAAACTGTTTTTT. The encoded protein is CASSLGPGQPNEKLFF. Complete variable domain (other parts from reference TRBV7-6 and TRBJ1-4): GAGVSQSPRYKVTKRGQDVALRCDPISGHVSLYWYRQALGQGPEFLTYFNYEAQQDKSGLPNDRFSAERPEGSISTLTIQRTEQRDSAMYRCASSLGPGQPNEKLFFGSGTQLSVL.

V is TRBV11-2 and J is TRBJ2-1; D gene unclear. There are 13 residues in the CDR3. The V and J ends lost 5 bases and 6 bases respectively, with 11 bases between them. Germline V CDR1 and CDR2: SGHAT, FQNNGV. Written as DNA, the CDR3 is TGTGCCAGCAGCCATAGCCCGGGCAATGAGCAGTTCTTC. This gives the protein CASSHSPGNEQFF.

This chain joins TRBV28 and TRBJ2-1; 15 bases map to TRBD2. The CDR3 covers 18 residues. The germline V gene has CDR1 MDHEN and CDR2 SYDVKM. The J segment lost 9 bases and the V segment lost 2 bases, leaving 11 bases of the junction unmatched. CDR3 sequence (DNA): TGTGCCAGCAGTTTAGCCGGGACTAGCGGGGGGCTATCGGGTGAGCAGTTCTTC. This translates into CASSLAGTSGGLSGEQFF.

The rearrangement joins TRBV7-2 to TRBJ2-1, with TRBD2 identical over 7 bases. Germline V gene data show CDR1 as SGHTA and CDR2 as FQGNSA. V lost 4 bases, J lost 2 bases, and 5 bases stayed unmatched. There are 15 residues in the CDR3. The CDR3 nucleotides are TGTGCCAGCAGCTCGATGGGGGGGGCCTACAATGAGCAGTTCTTC. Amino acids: CASSSMGGAYNEQFF. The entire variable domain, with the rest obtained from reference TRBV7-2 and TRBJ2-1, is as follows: GAGVSQSPSNKVTEKGKDVELRCDPISGHTALYWYRQSLGQGLEFLIYFQGNSAPDKSGLPSDRFSAERTGGSVSTLTIQRTQQEDSAVYLCASSSMGGAYNEQFFGPGTRLTVL.

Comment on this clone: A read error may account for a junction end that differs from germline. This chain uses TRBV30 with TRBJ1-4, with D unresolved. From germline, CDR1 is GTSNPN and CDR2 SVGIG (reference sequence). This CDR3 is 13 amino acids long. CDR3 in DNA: TGTGCCTGGAGTGTACAGAGTAATGAACAACTGTTTTTT. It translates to CAWSVQSNEQLFF.

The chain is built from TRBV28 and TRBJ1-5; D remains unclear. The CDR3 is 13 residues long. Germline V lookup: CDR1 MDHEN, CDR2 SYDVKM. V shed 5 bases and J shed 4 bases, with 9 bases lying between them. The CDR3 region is CASSPSGNQPQHF. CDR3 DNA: TGTGCCAGCAGTCCCAGCGGGAATCAGCCCCAGCATTTT.

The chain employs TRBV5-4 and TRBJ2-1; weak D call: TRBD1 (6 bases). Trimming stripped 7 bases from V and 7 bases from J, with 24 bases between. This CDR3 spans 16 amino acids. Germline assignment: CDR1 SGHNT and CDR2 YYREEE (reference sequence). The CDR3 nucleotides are TGTGCCAGCTTCCTTACAGGACCCCAAAGGGGGAATGAGCAGTTCTTC. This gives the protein CASFLTGPQRGNEQFF.

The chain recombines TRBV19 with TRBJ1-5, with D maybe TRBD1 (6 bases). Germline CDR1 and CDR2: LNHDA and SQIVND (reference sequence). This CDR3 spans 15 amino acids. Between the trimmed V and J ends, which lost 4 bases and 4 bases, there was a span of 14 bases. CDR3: CASSTPRGPNQPQHF. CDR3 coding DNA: TGTGCCAGTAGTACCCCCAGGGGCCCTAATCAGCCCCAGCATTTT. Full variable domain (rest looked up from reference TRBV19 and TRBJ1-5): DGGITQSPKYLFRKEGQNVTLSCEQNLNHDAMYWYRQDPGQGLRLIYYSQIVNDFQKGDIAEGYSVSREKKESFPLTVTSAQKNPTAFYLCASSTPRGPNQPQHFGDGTRLSIL.

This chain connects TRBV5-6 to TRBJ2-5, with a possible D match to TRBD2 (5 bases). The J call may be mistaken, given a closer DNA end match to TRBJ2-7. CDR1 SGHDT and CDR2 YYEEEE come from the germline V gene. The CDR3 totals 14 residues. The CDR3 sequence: CASSLAGSSYEQYF. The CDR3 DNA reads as TGTGCCAGCAGCTTGGCTGGGAGCTCCTACGAGCAGTACTTC.

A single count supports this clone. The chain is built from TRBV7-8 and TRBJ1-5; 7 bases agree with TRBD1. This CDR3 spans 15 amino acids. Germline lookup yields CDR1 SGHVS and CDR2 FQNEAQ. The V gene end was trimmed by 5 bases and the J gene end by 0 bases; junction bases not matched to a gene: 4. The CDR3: CASSLGTVSNQPQHF. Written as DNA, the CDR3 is TGTGCCAGCAGCCTCGGGACAGTTAGCAATCAGCCCCAGCATTTT.

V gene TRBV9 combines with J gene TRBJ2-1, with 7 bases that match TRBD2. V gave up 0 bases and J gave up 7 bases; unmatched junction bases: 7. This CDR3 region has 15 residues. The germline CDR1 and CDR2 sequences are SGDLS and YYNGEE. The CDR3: CASSVGTSGWNEQFF. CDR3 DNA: TGTGCCAGCAGCGTAGGGACTAGTGGCTGGAATGAGCAGTTCTTC.

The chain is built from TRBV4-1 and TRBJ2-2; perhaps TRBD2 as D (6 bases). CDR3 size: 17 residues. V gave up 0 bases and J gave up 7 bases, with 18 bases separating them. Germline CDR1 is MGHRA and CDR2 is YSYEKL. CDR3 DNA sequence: TGCGCCAGCAGCCAAGACCAGCTGCTTCCCGGGAGCGGGGAGCTGTTTTTT. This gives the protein CASSQDQLLPGSGELFF.

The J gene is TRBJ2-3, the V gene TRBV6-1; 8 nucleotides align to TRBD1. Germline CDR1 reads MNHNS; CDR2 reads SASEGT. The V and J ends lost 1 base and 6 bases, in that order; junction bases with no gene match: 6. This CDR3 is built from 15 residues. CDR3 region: CASSEGGQEVDTQYF. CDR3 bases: TGTGCCAGCAGTGAAGGGGGACAGGAGGTGGATACGCAGTATTTT.

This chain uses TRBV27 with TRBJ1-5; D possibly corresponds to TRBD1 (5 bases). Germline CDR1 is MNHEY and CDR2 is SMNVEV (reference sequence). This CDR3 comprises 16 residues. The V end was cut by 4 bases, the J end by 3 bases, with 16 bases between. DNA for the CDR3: TGTGCCAGCAGTTGGCGGTCGTCAGGACACAATCAGCCCCAGCATTTT. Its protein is CASSWRSSGHNQPQHF.

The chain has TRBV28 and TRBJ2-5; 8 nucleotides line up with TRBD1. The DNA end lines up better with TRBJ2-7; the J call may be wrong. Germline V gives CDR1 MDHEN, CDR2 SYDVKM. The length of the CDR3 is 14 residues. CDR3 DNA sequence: TGTGCCAGCAGTCTTCAGGGGGCGGGCTACGAGCAGTACTTC. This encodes CASSLQGAGYEQYF.

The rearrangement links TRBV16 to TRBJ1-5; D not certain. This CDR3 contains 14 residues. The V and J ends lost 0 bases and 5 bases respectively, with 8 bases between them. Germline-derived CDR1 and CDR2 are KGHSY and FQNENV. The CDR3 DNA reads TGTGCCAGCAGCCAATCGGGCGTTTATCAGCCCCAGCATTTT. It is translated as CASSQSGVYQPQHF. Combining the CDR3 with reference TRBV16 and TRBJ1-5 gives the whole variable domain GEEVAQTPKHLVRGEGQKAKLYCAPIKGHSYVFWYQQVLKNEFKFLISFQNENVFDETGMPKERFSAKCLPNSPCSLEIQATKLEDSAVYFCASSQSGVYQPQHFGDGTRLSIL.

CDR3 coding DNA: TGTGCCAGCAGCTTAAGCGGGACAGGGGGCTACGAGCAGTACTTC. The encoded protein is CASSLSGTGGYEQYF. V and J are TRBV7-3 and TRBJ2-7; 11 positions match TRBD1. V shed 1 base and J 3 bases; nucleotides not matched to a gene: 2. From germline, CDR1 is SGHTA and CDR2 FQGTGA. This CDR3 comprises 15 residues.

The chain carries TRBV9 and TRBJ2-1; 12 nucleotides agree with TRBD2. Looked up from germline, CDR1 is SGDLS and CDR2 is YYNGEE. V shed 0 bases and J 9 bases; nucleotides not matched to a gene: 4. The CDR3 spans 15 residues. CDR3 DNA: TGTGCCAGCAGCGTAGCTAGCGGGGGGGGTGGTGAGCAGTTCTTC. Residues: CASSVASGGGGEQFF.

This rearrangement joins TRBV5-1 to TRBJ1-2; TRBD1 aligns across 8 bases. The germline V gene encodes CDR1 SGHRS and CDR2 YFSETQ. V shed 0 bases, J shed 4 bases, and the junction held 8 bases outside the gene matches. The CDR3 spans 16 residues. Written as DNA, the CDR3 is TGCGCCAGCAGCTTGGATCCAGGGGGCCTCTTCTATGGCTACACCTTC. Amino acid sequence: CASSLDPGGLFYGYTF.

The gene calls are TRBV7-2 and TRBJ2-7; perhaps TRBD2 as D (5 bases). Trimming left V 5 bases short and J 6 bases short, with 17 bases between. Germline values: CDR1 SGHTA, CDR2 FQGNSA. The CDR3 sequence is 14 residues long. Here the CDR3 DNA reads TGTGCCAGCAGCGACTTGCGGGCGACGGGCGAGCAGTACTTC. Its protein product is CASSDLRATGEQYF.

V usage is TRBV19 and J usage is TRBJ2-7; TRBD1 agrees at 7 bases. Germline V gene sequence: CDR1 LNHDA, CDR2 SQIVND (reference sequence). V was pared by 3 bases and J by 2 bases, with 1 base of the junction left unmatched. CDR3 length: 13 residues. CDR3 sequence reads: CASSMGQPYEQYF. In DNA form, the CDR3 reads TGTGCCAGTAGTATGGGACAGCCCTACGAGCAGTACTTC. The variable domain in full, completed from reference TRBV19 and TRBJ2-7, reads DGGITQSPKYLFRKEGQNVTLSCEQNLNHDAMYWYRQDPGQGLRLIYYSQIVNDFQKGDIAEGYSVSREKKESFPLTVTSAQKNPTAFYLCASSMGQPYEQYFGPGTRLTVT.